These 9 T cell receptor beta chains came from one sample sequenced in a study of blood T cells in healthy people across ages. With a J-beta primer mix and a sample-barcoded 5' primer, a second PCR ran about 6 to 11 cycles. TCRdb called the 5' RACE reads again in MiXCR, with one record for every CDR3 protein. This sample has 650,000 to 700,000 distinct CDR3 sequences, with less than 40% found just once. Sequences were obtained from blood. The receptors come from a woman of 80 years or more in good health.

On this clonotype: A read error is possible here, since a much larger clone lies one base away. The CDR3 region is CASSETGGKYEQYF. The DNA of the CDR3 is TGTGCCAGCAGTGAAACCGGGGGGAAATACGAGCAGTACTTC. This chain uses TRBV2 with TRBJ2-7, with 7 bases matching TRBD2. The CDR3 length is 14 residues. From germline, CDR1 is SNHLY and CDR2 FYNNEI. V was clipped by 2 bases and J by 4 bases; unmatched bases: 5.

On this clonotype itself: Just one base apart from a much larger clone, this may be a read error. The chain has TRBV11-3 and TRBJ2-1; the D call may be TRBD1 or TRBD2 (5 bases each). The CDR3 runs 13 residues. Germline V gene data show CDR1 as SGHNT and CDR2 as YENEEA. In DNA form, the CDR3 reads TGTACCAGCAGCTTGGGACCTCGGAATGAGCAGTTCTTC. It specifies CTSSLGPRNEQFF.

The sample holds many counts of this clonotype. The rearrangement uses TRBV10-2 and TRBJ2-7; TRBD2 matches 8 bases. Germline loops: CDR1 WSHSY, CDR2 SAAADI. This CDR3 has 12 residues. V was pared by 6 bases and J by 7 bases, with 5 bases of the junction left unmatched. The CDR3, as DNA: TGCGCCAGCAGATCGGGGGGGGTTGAGCAGTACTTC. Its protein product is CASRSGGVEQYF.

This clonotype showed up just a few times. This sequence joins TRBV6-2 or TRBV6-3 and TRBJ2-7, with 11 bases matching TRBD1. CDR1 and CDR2 from the germline V gene are MNHEY and SVGEGT. The CDR3 runs to 16 residues. V lost 4 bases, J lost 4 bases, and 9 bases stayed unmatched. For the CDR3, the DNA is TGTGCCAGCAGTTCCACCCGGACAGGGGGCGGGTACGAGCAGTACTTC. Its protein is CASSSTRTGGGYEQYF.

This clonotype was seen at least ten times. V gene TRBV20-1 combines with J gene TRBJ1-5; D uncertain. The CDR3 covers 12 residues. CDR1 DFQATT and CDR2 SNEGSKA come from the germline V gene (reference sequence). Trimming left V 1 base short and J 3 bases short, with 4 bases between. CDR3 nucleotides: TGCAGTGCTAGAGGTCCCAATCAGCCCCAGCATTTT. The encoded protein is CSARGPNQPQHF.

A remark on this clonotype: This may be a read error: a much more frequent sequence differs by one nucleotide. CDR3 residues: CASSSSLATDTQYF. Written as DNA, the CDR3 is TGTGCCAGCAGTTCATCTCTGGCCACAGATACGCAGTATTTT. V gene TRBV28 combines with J gene TRBJ2-3; D is uncertain. Trimming took 4 bases from V and 2 from J, leaving 10 bases between them. The CDR3 is made up of 14 amino acids. Germline values: CDR1 MDHEN, CDR2 SYDVKM. The full variable domain, completed using reference TRBV28 and TRBJ2-3, is DVKVTQSSRYLVKRTGEKVFLECVQDMDHENMFWYRQDPGLGLRLIYFSYDVKMKEKGDIPEGYSVSREKKERFSLILESASTNQTSMYLCASSSSLATDTQYFGPGTRLTVL.

Remarks on this clonotype: A much more abundant neighbour one base away suggests this may be a read error. V gene TRBV29-1 combines with J gene TRBJ2-3, with 7 nucleotides matching TRBD1. The CDR3 sequence is 14 residues long. Per germline, CDR1 SQVTM and CDR2 ANQGSEA. The CDR3 DNA is TGCAGCGCTGAAGATCCAGACAGGGCCCTTACGCAGTATTTT. Protein sequence: CSAEDPDRALTQYF.

Many counts were recorded for this clonotype. The genes are TRBV7-3 and TRBJ2-1; perhaps TRBD2 as D (6 bases). The V gene lost 6 bases and the J gene lost 7 bases, with 13 bases spanning the gap. The CDR3 runs to 13 residues. CDR1 and CDR2 (germline): SGHTA, FQGTGA. CDR3 sequence: CASSLAGKNEQFF. CDR3 nucleotide sequence: TGTGCCAGCAGTCTCGCGGGGAAGAATGAGCAGTTCTTC.

This clonotype was observed at least ten times. The rearrangement joins TRBV27 to TRBJ2-7; D remains ambiguous. The CDR3 consists of 14 residues. Trimming shortened V by 3 bases and J by 6 bases, and 15 bases separated the two germline ends. Germline loops: CDR1 MNHEY, CDR2 SMNVEV (reference sequence). The DNA of the CDR3 is TGTGCCAGCAGTTTCGGCTCCCGGAACCGCGAGCAGTACTTC. Its protein product is CASSFGSRNREQYF.